This passage covers 29 T cell receptor beta chains from one sample sequenced in a study of cytomegalovirus exposure and HLA in healthy donors. With 60 Vbeta and 13 Jbeta primers, the PCR was carried out. The table came from immunoSEQ multiplex PCR; TCRdb's copy has only in-frame clones and leaves some out. Here the sample spans some 120,000 clones, 81% being singletons. The sequenced sample was PBMCs. The receptor set was obtained from a woman in her 30s in good health and CMV-seronegative.

The chain is built from TRBV6-5 and TRBJ2-7; D is ambiguous. Trimming left V 6 bases short and J 2 bases short, with 17 bases between. The CDR3 totals 15 residues. CDR1 is MNHEY and CDR2 is SVGAGI in the germline V gene. CDR3 in DNA: TGTGCCAGCAGCCGCGAGACTGACCCTACCTACGAGCAGTACTTC. Its translation: CASSRETDPTYEQYF.

This chain uses TRBV7-2 with TRBJ2-7; D might be TRBD1 (5 bases). The CDR3 has 15 amino acids. V was shortened by 5 bases and J by 6 bases, with 20 bases between the two germline ends. CDR1 and CDR2 (germline): SGHTA, FQGNSA. DNA for the CDR3: TGTGCCAGCAGCCACTCATCGGCAGGGCATCCCGAGCAGTACTTC. This codes for CASSHSSAGHPEQYF.

CDR3 sequence reads: CASQRGEEETQYF. The CDR3 DNA is TGCGCCAGCCAAAGGGGTGAGGAGGAGACCCAGTACTTC. This rearrangement joins TRBV5-1 to TRBJ2-5, with D possibly matching TRBD1 (5 bases). V gave up 7 bases and J gave up 5 bases, with 15 bases separating them. The V gene's germline CDR1 is SGHRS and CDR2 YFSETQ. The CDR3 covers 13 residues. Based on the CDR3 plus reference TRBV5-1 and TRBJ2-5, the full variable domain is KAGVTQTPRYLIKTRGQQVTLSCSPISGHRSVSWYQQTPGQGLQFLFEYFSETQRNKGNFPGRFSGRQFSNSRSEMNVSTLELGDSALYLCASQRGEEETQYFGPGTRLLVL.

This chain connects TRBV28 to TRBJ2-1, with 9 bases matching TRBD2. The germline gives CDR1 MDHEN, CDR2 SYDVKM. The CDR3 has 15 amino acids. V shed 6 bases, J shed 8 bases, and the junction held 11 bases outside the gene matches. The CDR3 sequence is CASSVRAGGPDEQFF. The CDR3 bases are TGTGCCAGCAGCGTGAGGGCGGGAGGGCCTGATGAGCAGTTCTTC.

This chain uses TRBV7-2 with TRBJ1-4, with 8 positions matching TRBD1. This CDR3 is 14 amino acids long. The V and J ends lost 4 bases and 8 bases, in that order; junction bases with no gene match: 6. CDR1 is SGHTA, CDR2 FQGNSA, per germline. The CDR3 region is CASSSRQGWEKLFF. CDR3 DNA: TGTGCCAGCAGCTCCAGACAGGGGTGGGAAAAACTGTTTTTT.

V usage is TRBV19 and J usage is TRBJ1-2; TRBD1 is a possible D gene (6 bases). Trimming pared 3 bases from V and 2 bases from J, leaving 13 bases between. This CDR3 is built from 15 residues. CDR1 is LNHDA and CDR2 is SQIVND in the germline V gene (reference sequence). The CDR3 sequence is CASSIGAGANYGYTF. The CDR3 nucleotides read TGTGCCAGTAGTATTGGGGCAGGGGCGAACTATGGCTACACCTTC.

This clone came up a few times. The chain links TRBV7-2 to TRBJ2-1; possible D gene TRBD2, 6 bases. From germline, CDR1 is SGHTA and CDR2 FQGNSA. CDR3 size: 15 residues. The V gene lost 2 bases and the J gene lost 4 bases, with 12 bases spanning the gap. The DNA of the CDR3 is TGTGCCAGCAGCTTAAGGACTACCCCTTACAATGAGCAGTTCTTC. Its protein product is CASSLRTTPYNEQFF.

The V and J genes are TRBV6-4 and TRBJ2-3, with 7 bases matching TRBD2. The CDR3 length is 16 residues. The V gene's germline CDR1 is MRHNA and CDR2 SNTAGT. Trimming removed 1 base from V and 0 bases from J; junction bases left unmatched: 4. CDR3 in DNA: TGTGCCAGCAGTGACTGGGGGGGTTCTAGCACAGATACGCAGTATTTT. Amino acid sequence: CASSDWGGSSTDTQYF.

The chain combines TRBV19 with TRBJ1-2; TRBD1 matches 10 bases. The length of the CDR3 is 14 residues. The ends lost 9 bases at V and 5 bases at J; junction bases unmatched: 9. Germline CDR1 LNHDA, CDR2 SQIVND (reference sequence). In DNA form, the CDR3 reads TGTGCCAGCTCGAAAGCGGGACAGGGGTATGGCTACACCTTC. Translated, it gives CASSKAGQGYGYTF.

This clone was detected only once. CDR3 in amino acids: CASSSQGSSYNSPLHF. The CDR3 bases are TGTGCCAGCAGCTCCCAGGGGAGCTCCTATAATTCACCCCTCCACTTT. The rearrangement joins TRBV11-2 to TRBJ1-6, with a tentative D call TRBD1 (6 bases). The CDR3 runs to 16 residues. Trimming left V 4 bases short and J 0 bases short, with 10 bases between. Germline CDR1 is SGHAT and CDR2 is FQNNGV.

V is TRBV7-9 and J is TRBJ1-4, with a tentative D call TRBD1 (6 bases). Per the germline V gene, CDR1 is SEHNR and CDR2 is FQNEAQ (reference sequence). The CDR3 is 15 amino acids. Trimming stripped 8 bases from V and 5 bases from J, with 18 bases between. In DNA form, the CDR3 reads TGTGCCAGCTCTTATGTACAGGGTCTAAATGAAAAACTGTTTTTT. Protein sequence: CASSYVQGLNEKLFF.

This chain links TRBV6-4 with TRBJ2-3; 12 bases line up with TRBD2. J was trimmed by 3 bases and V by 10 bases; bases with no gene match: 8. The CDR3 contains 15 residues. CDR1 and CDR2 from the germline V gene are MRHNA and SNTAGT. CDR3 residues: CAIKTGTSGTDTQYF. The CDR3 DNA reads as TGTGCCATAAAAACCGGGACTAGCGGGACAGATACGCAGTATTTT.

This chain connects TRBV28 to TRBJ1-5; a possible D gene is TRBD1 (6 bases). CDR3 length: 14 residues. Between the trimmed V and J ends, which lost 3 bases and 5 bases, there was a span of 11 bases. Germline assignment: CDR1 MDHEN and CDR2 SYDVKM. CDR3 amino acids: CASSFDRSHQPQHF. In DNA, the CDR3 is TGTGCCAGCAGTTTTGACAGGTCCCATCAGCCCCAGCATTTT.

This chain links TRBV29-1 with TRBJ2-1, with 10 bases lining up with TRBD2. V shed 4 bases, J shed 8 bases, and the junction held 5 bases outside the gene matches. Germline lookup yields CDR1 SQVTM and CDR2 ANQGSEA. This CDR3 comprises 13 residues. The CDR3 loop is CSVGSGRNYEQFF. In DNA form, the CDR3 reads TGCAGCGTTGGTAGCGGGAGGAATTATGAGCAGTTCTTC.

The genes are TRBV4-1 and TRBJ2-2; 7 nucleotides line up with TRBD2. J was trimmed by 0 bases and V by 1 base; bases with no gene match: 2. Germline V gene data show CDR1 as MGHRA and CDR2 as YSYEKL. The CDR3 sequence is 16 residues long. The CDR3 DNA sequence: TGCGCCAGCAGCCAAGGGGACTATACGAACACCGGGGAGCTGTTTTTT. Translation: CASSQGDYTNTGELFF.

The chain recombines TRBV5-6 with TRBJ2-4; a possible D gene is TRBD2 (5 bases). CDR1 SGHDT and CDR2 YYEEEE come from the germline V gene. V gave up 3 bases and J gave up 8 bases, with 15 bases separating them. This CDR3 spans 14 amino acids. The CDR3 DNA reads as TGTGCCAGCAGCTCGGGGTATCCCGCCGACATTCAGTACTTC. This sequence encodes CASSSGYPADIQYF.

This clone was detected once. The rearrangement joins TRBV18 to TRBJ2-1; 9 nucleotides match TRBD2. CDR1 and CDR2 (germline): KGHSH, LQKENI. V was pared by 4 bases and J by 6 bases, with 1 base of the junction left unmatched. There are 13 residues in the CDR3. CDR3 bases: TGTGCCAGCTCACTGACTAGCGGCAATGAGCAGTTCTTC. It is translated as CASSLTSGNEQFF.

V usage is TRBV6-9 and J usage is TRBJ1-3; no reliable D call. Trimming stripped 5 bases from V and 3 bases from J, with 8 bases between. Germline V gene lookup returns CDR1 MNHGY and CDR2 SVAAGI. The CDR3 has 13 amino acids. The CDR3 DNA follows: TGTGCCAGCAGTACTGTAGTTGGAAACACCATATATTTT. This sequence encodes CASSTVVGNTIYF.

This chain joins TRBV18 and TRBJ2-2, with 8 bases that match TRBD2. The CDR3 extends over 15 amino acids. The junction had 7 bases not matched to a gene; V was cut back by 3 bases and J by 7 bases. The germline gives CDR1 KGHSH, CDR2 LQKENI. The CDR3: CASSPYESGSGELFF. CDR3 nucleotides: TGTGCCAGCTCACCTTACGAAAGCGGGAGCGGGGAGCTGTTTTTT.

The CDR3 DNA is TGTGCCAGTTCCTTAAAATCGGGGGTGGGGAACACTGAAGCTTTCTTT. Its protein is CASSLKSGVGNTEAFF. J is TRBJ1-1 and V is TRBV19, with a possible D match to TRBD1 (5 bases). With 8 bases removed from V and 1 base from J, the gap between germline ends came to 20 bases. Germline CDR1 is LNHDA and CDR2 is SQIVND (reference sequence). The CDR3 loop spans 16 amino acids.

The genes are TRBV19 and TRBJ2-1; D ambiguous. From germline, CDR1 is LNHDA and CDR2 SQIVND (reference sequence). V lost 6 bases and J lost 0, with 6 bases in between. The CDR3 consists of 13 residues. The CDR3 loop reads CASRESSYNEQFF. The CDR3 DNA is TGTGCCAGTAGGGAGTCCTCCTACAATGAGCAGTTCTTC.

This chain uses TRBV30 with TRBJ1-1; unclear D gene. The V gene lost 0 bases and the J gene lost 5 bases, with 10 bases spanning the gap. The CDR3 runs 13 residues. Germline-derived CDR1 and CDR2 are GTSNPN and SVGIG (reference sequence). The CDR3 loop is CAWSVLGWTEAFF. The DNA of the CDR3 is TGTGCCTGGAGTGTACTAGGGTGGACTGAAGCTTTCTTT.

This chain uses TRBV30 with TRBJ2-1; 9 bases are a match to TRBD2. The V and J ends lost 5 bases and 4 bases, in that order; junction bases with no gene match: 6. The CDR3 has 14 amino acids. The germline V gene encodes CDR1 GTSNPN and CDR2 SVGIG (reference sequence). The CDR3: CAWDGLAGYNEQFF. The CDR3 DNA sequence: TGTGCCTGGGACGGCCTAGCGGGGTACAATGAGCAGTTCTTC.

The CDR3 nucleotides are TGTGCCAGCTCGGCGAGGGCGGGGCACGCTATGAGCTCCTACAATGAGCAGTTCTTC. Its protein is CASSARAGHAMSSYNEQFF. The V call is TRBV18, the J call TRBJ2-1; maybe TRBD2 (6 bases). The CDR3 is 19 amino acids. Trimming left V 6 bases short and J 0 bases short, with 24 bases between. Germline V gene sequence: CDR1 KGHSH, CDR2 LQKENI.

This chain uses TRBV27 with TRBJ2-5, with D tentatively TRBD2 (6 bases). The V end lost 0 bases, the J end lost 7 bases, and 15 bases lay between the germline ends. Germline V gene data show CDR1 as MNHEY and CDR2 as SMNVEV (reference sequence). CDR3 size: 15 residues. The CDR3 coding sequence is TGTGCCAGCAGTTTATCGTCCGGGACTTCGGGGACCCAGTACTTC. Its protein product is CASSLSSGTSGTQYF.

J is TRBJ2-2 and V is TRBV18; D is uncertain. The V gene lost 3 bases and the J gene lost 5 bases, with 7 bases spanning the gap. Germline CDR1 is KGHSH and CDR2 is LQKENI. The CDR3 is made up of 13 amino acids. This CDR3 reads CASSPFRTGELFF. CDR3 bases: TGTGCCAGCTCACCGTTTCGGACCGGGGAGCTGTTTTTT.

Only a few counts were recorded for this clone. The V and J genes are TRBV27 and TRBJ2-2; no reliable D call. Germline V gene data show CDR1 as MNHEY and CDR2 as SMNVEV (reference sequence). There are 15 residues in the CDR3. V lost 1 base, J lost 7 bases, and 13 bases lay in between. The CDR3 spells CASSLLSGVIGELFF. DNA for the CDR3: TGTGCCAGCAGTTTATTATCCGGAGTCATCGGGGAGCTGTTTTTT.

This sequence joins TRBV28 and TRBJ2-7; TRBD2 agrees at 12 bases. The length of the CDR3 is 16 residues. Per the germline V gene, CDR1 is MDHEN and CDR2 is SYDVKM. V was pared by 6 bases and J by 2 bases, with 8 bases of the junction left unmatched. CDR3 sequence (DNA): TGTGCCAGCAGAGTGACTAGCGGGAGTTTGGCCTACGAGCAGTACTTC. Its protein product is CASRVTSGSLAYEQYF.

V and J are TRBV6-1 and TRBJ2-5; D perhaps matches TRBD1 (6 bases). Germline values: CDR1 MNHNS, CDR2 SASEGT. The V and J ends lost 8 bases and 5 bases respectively, with 21 bases between them. The CDR3 spans 15 residues. CDR3 bases: TGTGCCAGCTCACCCTACAGGGTCCCGTACGAGACCCAGTACTTC. Protein product: CASSPYRVPYETQYF.